The 26 T cell receptor beta chains given below trace back to one sample, sequenced in a study of response to subunit inactivated influenza vaccine. TCRdb reanalysed the RT-PCR reads using MiXCR and keeps one entry per CDR3 protein. The sample includes hundreds of thousands of distinct CDR3 sequences, 11% to 15% of them seen just once. Specimen: PBMCs from blood, collected 14 days before vaccination. The receptors here all came from a man aged 50 to 60 who received an inactivated influenza vaccine.

J is TRBJ2-6 and V is TRBV6-1; 8 bases are shared with TRBD2. CDR1 is MNHNS and CDR2 is SASEGT in the germline V gene. V lost 8 bases and J lost 4; bases outside the gene matches: 19. The CDR3 runs 19 residues. The CDR3 sequence: CASPTARGGDESGANVLTF. Written as DNA, the CDR3 is TGTGCCAGCCCTACTGCCCGGGGGGGTGACGAATCAGGGGCCAACGTCCTGACTTTC.

V usage is TRBV6-1 and J usage is TRBJ2-5; 7 positions match TRBD1. V lost 4 bases to trimming and J lost 4 bases; unmatched junction nucleotides: 6. Germline-derived CDR1 and CDR2 are MNHNS and SASEGT. The length of the CDR3 is 14 residues. DNA of the CDR3: TGTGCCAGCAGTGGACTGCACAGGGGAGAGACCCAGTACTTC. Its translation: CASSGLHRGETQYF.

The chain couples TRBV23-1 to TRBJ2-3; unclear D gene. TRBV23-1 is treated as an ORF (open reading frame) with a function not yet certain. V gave up 3 bases and J gave up 0 bases, with 25 bases separating them. CDR3 length: 20 amino acids. CDR3 nucleotide sequence: TGCGCCAGCAGTCACCTCTTCAGGAACTCTGGGCTTCTTAGCACAGATACGCAGTATTTT. This translates into CASSHLFRNSGLLSTDTQYF.

This chain links TRBV5-1 with TRBJ2-4; 11 positions match TRBD1. This CDR3 spans 14 amino acids. The trim removed 4 bases at V and 7 bases at J, leaving 4 bases unmatched. Germline V gene sequence: CDR1 SGHRS, CDR2 YFSETQ. This CDR3 is CASSGGQGENIQYF. The CDR3 DNA sequence: TGCGCCAGCAGCGGGGGACAGGGGGAGAACATTCAGTACTTC.

The CDR3, as DNA: TGTGCCAGCAGCCAACTAGTGGGAGCTTACAATGAGCAGTTCTTC. Protein product: CASSQLVGAYNEQFF. This chain uses TRBV11-3 with TRBJ2-1, with a possible D match to TRBD2 (5 bases). Per germline, CDR1 SGHNT and CDR2 YENEEA. CDR3 length: 15 residues. Trimming left V 5 bases short and J 4 bases short, with 15 bases between. Full variable domain (rest looked up from reference TRBV11-3 and TRBJ2-1): EAGVVQSPRYKIIEKKQPVAFWCNPISGHNTLYWYLQNLGQGPELLIRYENEEAVDDSQLPKDRFSAERLKGVDSTLKIQPAELGDSAVYLCASSQLVGAYNEQFFGPGTRLTVL.

This clonotype was picked up a small number of times. This chain links TRBV20-1 with TRBJ2-2; TRBD1 agrees at 7 bases. J lost 2 bases, V lost 4 bases, and 1 base had no gene match. This CDR3 contains 13 residues. CDR1 and CDR2 (germline): DFQATT, SNEGSKA (reference sequence). CDR3 nucleotide sequence: TGCAGTGCTAACAGGGGTAACACCGGGGAGCTGTTTTTT. Residues: CSANRGNTGELFF.

The V gene is TRBV4-3, the J gene TRBJ1-2, with D possibly TRBD1 on 6 matching bases. Germline values: CDR1 LGHNA, CDR2 YSLEER. Trimming pared 1 base from V and 4 bases from J, leaving 16 bases between. CDR3 length: 16 residues. In DNA, the CDR3 is TGCGCCAGCAGCCAAGGAGTCGGCAGGGGCGGCTATGGCTACACCTTC. Amino acid sequence: CASSQGVGRGGYGYTF.

On this clonotype itself: A read error may account for a junction end that differs from germline. The chain is built from TRBV13 and TRBJ1-4; possibly TRBD1 for D (5 bases). From germline, CDR1 is PRHDT and CDR2 FYEKMQ (reference sequence). The CDR3 extends over 14 amino acids. DNA for the CDR3: TGTGCCAGCAGCCGGGGCGCAACTAATGACAAACTGTTTTTT. It yields the protein CASSRGATNDKLFF.

There are a few counts of this clonotype. A read error may explain this, as a much larger clone is one base away. J is TRBJ2-5 and V is TRBV20-1; D may correspond to TRBD1 or TRBD2 (5 bases each). Germline V gene sequence: CDR1 DFQATT, CDR2 SNEGSKA (reference sequence). The V end lost 0 bases, the J end lost 5 bases, and 22 bases lay between the germline ends. The CDR3 contains 17 residues. The CDR3 sequence: CSAREPGGGERRETQYF. DNA for the CDR3: TGCAGTGCTAGAGAGCCTGGGGGTGGCGAGAGAAGGGAGACCCAGTACTTC.

The chain joins TRBV3-1 to TRBJ1-3; D call uncertain. V dropped 2 bases and J dropped 7 bases, with 15 bases sitting between them. This CDR3 has 15 residues. Germline lookup yields CDR1 LGHDT and CDR2 YNNKEL (reference sequence). CDR3 in amino acids: CASSQKRNTKNTIYF. CDR3 nucleotide sequence: TGTGCCAGCAGCCAAAAACGGAATACCAAGAACACCATATATTTT.

This clonotype was counted ten times or more. The chain joins TRBV12-3 or TRBV12-4 to TRBJ1-1; TRBD1 matches at 9 bases. V lost 5 bases, J lost 4 bases, and 8 bases stayed unmatched. This CDR3 region has 15 residues. The CDR3 DNA is TGTGCCAGCAGTCCGGACGGACAGGGGACCACTGAAGCTTTCTTT. This encodes CASSPDGQGTTEAFF.

The chain employs TRBV24-1 and TRBJ2-3; 8 bases line up with TRBD1. J lost 3 bases, V lost 1 base, and 8 bases had no gene match. Germline CDR1 reads KGHDR; CDR2 reads SFDVKD. This CDR3 is 17 amino acids long. The CDR3 DNA reads as TGTGCCACCAGTGATTTCCGACGAGGACAGGGAACAGATACGCAGTATTTT. It codes for CATSDFRRGQGTDTQYF.

In its sample, this clonotype was seen a few times. The chain joins TRBV5-1 to TRBJ1-5; D is unresolved. The CDR3 sequence is 17 residues long. Germline V gene sequence: CDR1 SGHRS, CDR2 YFSETQ. Trimming pared 2 bases from V and 6 bases from J, leaving 21 bases between. The DNA for the CDR3 is TGCGCCAGCAGCTTCGCAGGTCAGTTGGCAGAAACTCAGCCCCAGCATTTT. This encodes CASSFAGQLAETQPQHF.

This clonotype came up a few times. The gene calls are TRBV20-1 and TRBJ1-1, with D maybe TRBD1 (6 bases). CDR1 is DFQATT, CDR2 SNEGSKA, per germline (reference sequence). Trimming cost V 5 bases and J 4 bases, with 20 bases left between them. This CDR3 is 15 amino acids long. CDR3 coding DNA: TGCAGTGCTGGCCGCTGGACAGAATTAGGCACTGAAGCTTTCTTT. Encoded protein: CSAGRWTELGTEAFF.

This chain uses TRBV5-1 with TRBJ2-1, with D perhaps matching TRBD1 (5 bases). This CDR3 is built from 13 residues. V was pared by 0 bases and J by 6 bases, with 7 bases between. In germline, CDR1 is SGHRS, CDR2 YFSETQ. In DNA form, the CDR3 reads TGCGCCAGCAGCTTGGGACAGCCCAATGAGCAGTTCTTC. Translation gives CASSLGQPNEQFF.

The chain couples TRBV10-3 to TRBJ2-7; TRBD2 matches at 7 bases. There are 11 residues in the CDR3. Trimming cost V 10 bases and J 2 bases; bases outside gene matches: 2. CDR1 and CDR2 (germline): ENHRY, SYGVKD. CDR3 region: CASGSAYEQYF. The CDR3 region has the DNA TGTGCCAGCGGGAGTGCCTACGAGCAGTACTTC.

In this sample, this clonotype turned up many times. This rearrangement joins TRBV5-6 to TRBJ2-3; no clear D gene. Per germline, CDR1 SGHDT and CDR2 YYEEEE. V was trimmed by 3 bases and J by 7 bases, leaving 6 bases between them. This CDR3 has 11 residues. This chain's CDR3 is CASSSSNTQYF. In DNA, the CDR3 is TGTGCCAGCAGCTCCAGTAATACGCAGTATTTT.

The V call is TRBV15, the J call TRBJ1-5; no definite D call. This CDR3 contains 16 residues. V was trimmed by 5 bases and J by 0 bases, leaving 14 bases between them. In germline, CDR1 is LNHNV, CDR2 YYDKDF (reference sequence). The CDR3 nucleotides are TGTGCCACCAGCCACAACCCCGCGGCTAGCAATCAGCCCCAGCATTTT. As protein: CATSHNPAASNQPQHF.

The chain carries TRBV5-5 and TRBJ2-7, with 14 bases lining up with TRBD2. The CDR3 length is 17 residues. The germline V gene encodes CDR1 SGHKS and CDR2 YYEKEE (reference sequence). V shed 1 base, J shed 7 bases, and the junction held 10 bases outside the gene matches. The CDR3 is CASSLSGTSGSLGEQYF. CDR3 DNA sequence: TGTGCCAGCAGCTTGTCCGGGACTAGCGGGAGTCTGGGGGAGCAGTACTTC.

V is TRBV27 and J is TRBJ2-1, with D hard to call. CDR3 length: 12 amino acids. Germline V gene data show CDR1 as MNHEY and CDR2 as SMNVEV (reference sequence). With 5 bases removed from V and 5 bases from J, the gap between germline ends came to 7 bases. CDR3: CASSAANNEQFF. CDR3 sequence (DNA): TGTGCCAGCAGTGCGGCCAACAATGAGCAGTTCTTC.

This clonotype has just a few counts. The J gene is TRBJ2-3, the V gene TRBV6-1; 9 bases fit TRBD2. The CDR3 has 15 amino acids. V gave up 6 bases and J gave up 2 bases; unmatched junction bases: 6. Germline V CDR1 and CDR2: MNHNS, SASEGT. CDR3 coding DNA: TGTGCCAGCAGGATTAGCGGGGGTTTCACAGATACGCAGTATTTT. Its protein product is CASRISGGFTDTQYF.

This clonotype has a count of ten or more. The chain joins TRBV4-2 to TRBJ2-1, with a weak D call TRBD2 (5 bases). This CDR3 region has 15 residues. Trimming took 1 base from V and 0 from J, leaving 7 bases between them. CDR1 is LGHNA and CDR2 is YNFKEQ in the germline V gene. The CDR3: CASSQAGSSYNEQFF. Written as DNA, the CDR3 is TGTGCCAGCAGCCAAGCGGGAAGCTCCTACAATGAGCAGTTCTTC.

The sample holds a few counts of this clonotype. The chain uses TRBV27 and TRBJ2-1; D might be TRBD1 or TRBD2, each matching 6 bases. The CDR3 consists of 14 residues. Trimming took 5 bases from V and 9 from J, leaving 17 bases between them. Germline V CDR1 and CDR2: MNHEY, SMNVEV (reference sequence). CDR3 nucleotides: TGTGCCAGCAGTCCGAGGGGGGTCTGGGGTGAGCAGTTCTTC. Translating gives CASSPRGVWGEQFF.

This clonotype was seen at least ten times. This chain joins TRBV20-1 and TRBJ2-7, with D uncertain. Trimming cost V 0 bases and J 4 bases, with 10 bases left between them. Germline CDR1 and CDR2: DFQATT and SNEGSKA (reference sequence). The CDR3 is made up of 13 amino acids. The CDR3 nucleotides are TGCAGTGCTAGAGATCCCACATGGTACGAGCAGTACTTC. Translated: CSARDPTWYEQYF.

The rearrangement links TRBV5-1 to TRBJ2-5; D is possibly TRBD1 (6 bases). Germline assignment: CDR1 SGHRS and CDR2 YFSETQ. The CDR3 covers 14 residues. Between the trimmed V and J ends, which lost 4 bases and 7 bases, there was a span of 17 bases. This CDR3 is CASSAGTSRATQYF. In nucleotides, the CDR3 is TGCGCCAGCAGCGCCGGGACAAGCCGGGCGACCCAGTACTTC.

Only a few counts were recorded for this clonotype. The chain joins TRBV20-1 to TRBJ2-7; 7 bases align to TRBD2. Germline CDR1 and CDR2: DFQATT and SNEGSKA (reference sequence). Trimming cost V 0 bases and J 2 bases; bases outside gene matches: 10. The CDR3 is 16 amino acids. CDR3 DNA sequence: TGCAGTGCTAGAGATTTTCGACTAGCAGTAACCTACGAGCAGTACTTC. Amino acids: CSARDFRLAVTYEQYF.